The 13 T cell receptor beta chains reported below all come from one sample, sequenced in a study of CD8 T cells in Susac syndrome. The RNA input was about 0.5 to 1 ug, and it was reverse transcribed with random hexamers. Each CDR3 protein gets one entry after TCRdb re-called the immunoSEQ multiplex PCR reads with MiXCR. The top ten clones hold roughly 0.38% of a sample with approximately 100,000 distinct CDR3 sequences, roughly 95% of them seen once. Sequenced: CD8+ T cells from PBMCs. Source of these receptors: a human donor with Susac syndrome.

This chain joins TRBV5-6 and TRBJ1-2, with D possibly being TRBD1 (6 bases). The CDR3 length is 13 residues. The germline V and J ends were trimmed by 3 bases and 10 bases, with 16 bases remaining between them. CDR1 is SGHDT and CDR2 is YYEEEE in the germline V gene. CDR3 loop: CASSWGTSATYTF. DNA for the CDR3: TGTGCCAGCAGCTGGGGGACAAGCGCCACCTACACCTTC. Complete variable domain (other parts from reference TRBV5-6 and TRBJ1-2): DAGVTQSPTHLIKTRGQQVTLRCSPKSGHDTVSWYQQALGQGPQFIFQYYEEEERQRGNFPDRFSGHQFPNYSSELNVNALLLGDSALYLCASSWGTSATYTFGSGTRLTVV.

This chain links TRBV12-3 or TRBV12-4 with TRBJ2-7, with D maybe TRBD2 (5 bases). Trimming pared 6 bases from V and 4 bases from J, leaving 10 bases between. The CDR3 runs to 12 residues. The DNA for the CDR3 is TGTGCCAGCAGGCTCCGGGATTACGAGCAGTACTTC. This translates into CASRLRDYEQYF.

The gene calls are TRBV27 and TRBJ1-6; TRBD1 matches at 8 bases. This CDR3 comprises 15 residues. V trimming: 4 bases; J trimming: 6 bases; junction bases outside the gene matches: 5. CDR1 is MNHEY, CDR2 SMNVEV, per germline (reference sequence). DNA for the CDR3: TGTGCCAGCAGTTCCCAGGGGGCAGGTAATTCACCCCTCCACTTT. Amino acids: CASSSQGAGNSPLHF.

V usage is TRBV7-3 and J usage is TRBJ2-1; D remains ambiguous. The CDR3 loop spans 13 amino acids. In germline, CDR1 is SGHTA, CDR2 FQGTGA. Trimming stripped 1 base from V and 6 bases from J, with 7 bases between. The CDR3 is CASSLNVVNEQFF. The CDR3 nucleotides read TGTGCCAGCAGCTTAAATGTAGTCAATGAGCAGTTCTTC.

CDR3 amino acids: CASSLGGDGRYNEQFF. The CDR3 DNA is TGTGCCAGCAGCTTAGGGGGGGACGGGAGATACAATGAGCAGTTCTTC. The chain couples TRBV7-8 to TRBJ2-1; D might be TRBD2 (6 bases). Germline CDR1 reads SGHVS; CDR2 reads FQNEAQ. V was shortened by 1 base and J by 4 bases, with 14 bases between the two germline ends. CDR3 length equals 16 residues.

V usage is TRBV15 and J usage is TRBJ1-6; D gene uncertain. The CDR3 contains 15 residues. V lost 5 bases and J 2 bases, leaving 10 bases between the germline ends. CDR1 and CDR2 (germline): LNHNV, YYDKDF (reference sequence). The CDR3 loop is CATSEVDTYNSPLHF. The DNA for the CDR3 is TGTGCCACCAGCGAAGTCGACACCTATAATTCACCCCTCCACTTT. The full variable domain, completed using reference TRBV15 and TRBJ1-6, is DAMVIQNPRYQVTQFGKPVTLSCSQTLNHNVMYWYQQKSSQAPKLLFHYYDKDFNNEADTPDNFQSRRPNTSFCFLDIRSPGLGDTAMYLCATSEVDTYNSPLHFGNGTRLTVT.

This chain links TRBV20-1 with TRBJ2-7, with a possible D match to TRBD2 (6 bases). CDR3 length: 14 amino acids. V gave up 0 bases and J gave up 4 bases, with 13 bases separating them. Germline CDR1 DFQATT, CDR2 SNEGSKA (reference sequence). In DNA, the CDR3 is TGCAGTGCTAGAGATCGGGAGAAGCAGTACGAGCAGTACTTC. It yields the protein CSARDREKQYEQYF.

The genes are TRBV29-1 and TRBJ2-7; 7 nucleotides align to TRBD1. The CDR3 contains 13 residues. Germline CDR1 is SQVTM and CDR2 is ANQGSEA. The ends lost 0 bases at V and 2 bases at J; junction bases unmatched: 1. The CDR3 here is CSVEEGTAYEQYF. In DNA form, the CDR3 reads TGCAGCGTTGAAGAGGGGACAGCCTACGAGCAGTACTTC.

This clonotype occurred a few times. The rearrangement links TRBV20-1 to TRBJ2-5, with D perhaps being TRBD1 or TRBD2 (5 bases each). The CDR3 is 13 residues long. V dropped 3 bases and J dropped 5 bases, with 13 bases sitting between them. Germline CDR1 is DFQATT and CDR2 is SNEGSKA (reference sequence). The CDR3 nucleotides read TGCAGTGCTAGTGAGGGGCCGGGGGAGACCCAGTACTTC. Protein product: CSASEGPGETQYF.

The chain couples TRBV15 to TRBJ2-5; no reliable D call. CDR3 size: 11 residues. The germline V gene encodes CDR1 LNHNV and CDR2 YYDKDF (reference sequence). Trimming took off 3 bases at V and 2 bases at J, with 1 base between the two ends. The CDR3 nucleotides read TGTGCCACCAGCAGTCAAGAGACCCAGTACTTC. This sequence encodes CATSSQETQYF.

The chain couples TRBV18 to TRBJ1-1; tentative D call: TRBD1 (6 bases). The length of the CDR3 is 15 residues. CDR1 and CDR2 (germline): KGHSH, LQKENI. V was cut by 3 bases and J by 5 bases, with 16 bases left in between. The CDR3 DNA reads as TGTGCCAGCTCACCTGAAATAGGGGGAAGGACTGAAGCTTTCTTT. Encoded protein: CASSPEIGGRTEAFF.

The chain recombines TRBV12-5 with TRBJ2-7; no clear D gene. Trimming pared 5 bases from V and 2 bases from J, leaving 13 bases between. The CDR3 consists of 14 residues. Germline CDR1 is LGHNT and CDR2 is FRNRAP. In DNA form, the CDR3 reads TGTGCTAGTGGTCCCGCCGGGCCTGCCTACGAGCAGTACTTC. This sequence encodes CASGPAGPAYEQYF.

The rearrangement links TRBV7-8 to TRBJ2-1, with TRBD2 matching 7 bases. CDR1 and CDR2 from the germline V gene are SGHVS and FQNEAQ. The CDR3 runs to 15 residues. After removal of 5 bases from V and 2 bases from J, the junction contained 6 bases not matched to a gene. The CDR3 nucleotides read TGTGCCAGCAGCCAGGAGGCGGGGGCCTACAATGAGCAGTTCTTC. It is translated as CASSQEAGAYNEQFF.